Listed here are 21 T cell receptor beta chains from one sample, sequenced in a study of Graves' ophthalmopathy and Graves' hyperthyroidism. The study amplified TCR beta CDR3 regions using RNA transcripts. The first-round RT-PCR employed HTBI primers together with the Qiagen OneStep RT-PCR kit. A multiplex PCR was then performed as the second round. TCRdb redid the calling of the multiplex PCR reads with MiXCR, one entry per CDR3 protein. Seen here are roughly 1.1 million distinct CDR3 sequences, about 40% observed once, and the top ten hold around 10%. Sequenced material: peripheral blood or thyroid tissue (not recorded which). These receptors originate from an adult man with Graves' hyperthyroidism.

This clonotype was found many times. V is TRBV5-1 and J is TRBJ1-6, with 7 bases that match TRBD1. With 4 bases clipped from V and 10 bases from J, the junction kept 17 bases outside the gene matches. Germline CDR1 and CDR2: SGHRS and YFSETQ. CDR3 length equals 17 residues. The CDR3 here is CASSPQGPPSQWSPLHF. The CDR3 DNA reads TGCGCCAGCAGCCCACAGGGGCCCCCTTCCCAATGGTCACCCCTCCACTTT. Based on the CDR3 plus reference TRBV5-1 and TRBJ1-6, the full variable domain is KAGVTQTPRYLIKTRGQQVTLSCSPISGHRSVSWYQQTPGQGLQFLFEYFSETQRNKGNFPGRFSGRQFSNSRSEMNVSTLELGDSALYLCASSPQGPPSQWSPLHFGNGTRLTVT.

The chain recombines TRBV29-1 with TRBJ2-2, with unresolved D. The CDR3 has 12 residues. V lost 0 bases and J 9 bases, leaving 8 bases between the germline ends. The germline CDR1 and CDR2 sequences are SQVTM and ANQGSEA. For the CDR3, the DNA is TGCAGCGTTGAAGATTGGGTCAGGGAGCTGTTTTTT. Protein sequence: CSVEDWVRELFF.

This clonotype came up many times. The genes are TRBV25-1 and TRBJ2-7; 10 bases match TRBD1. Losses at the gene ends were 6 bases for V and 0 bases for J; bases not matched to a gene: 8. Germline loops: CDR1 MGHDK, CDR2 SYGVNS. This CDR3 comprises 16 residues. In nucleotides, the CDR3 is TGTGCCAGCAGCCGACAAAGGACAGGGGGCTCCTACGAGCAGTACTTC. Translation: CASSRQRTGGSYEQYF.

This clonotype was observed a single time. The chain employs TRBV10-2 and TRBJ2-7; 13 nucleotides agree with TRBD2. The V gene end was trimmed by 4 bases and the J gene end by 5 bases; junction bases not matched to a gene: 8. Germline CDR1 WSHSY, CDR2 SAAADI. CDR3 length equals 16 residues. The DNA for the CDR3 is TGCGCCAGCAGTGCCGGACTAGCGGGAGTGAGGAACGAGCAGTACTTC. Translating gives CASSAGLAGVRNEQYF.

The chain joins TRBV6-5 to TRBJ2-7; D unclear. Between the trimmed V and J ends, which lost 8 bases and 4 bases, there was a span of 12 bases. From germline, CDR1 is MNHEY and CDR2 SVGAGI. This CDR3 spans 12 amino acids. The CDR3 sequence is CASGQQLYEQYF. CDR3 DNA sequence: TGTGCCAGCGGGCAGCAGTTGTACGAGCAGTACTTC.

This clonotype was seen a handful of times. The rearrangement joins TRBV10-3 to TRBJ1-3; the D gene is possibly TRBD1 (5 bases). Germline V gene data show CDR1 as ENHRY and CDR2 as SYGVKD. V dropped 0 bases and J dropped 2 bases, with 11 bases sitting between them. This CDR3 spans 16 amino acids. This CDR3 reads CAISESSGVAGNTIYF. The CDR3 DNA reads as TGTGCCATCAGTGAGTCCTCGGGGGTGGCTGGAAACACCATATATTTT.

This clonotype was recorded once. The chain recombines TRBV19 with TRBJ1-5, with a tentative D call TRBD1 (6 bases). The CDR3 consists of 14 residues. Germline-derived CDR1 and CDR2 are LNHDA and SQIVND (reference sequence). V lost 2 bases and J 3 bases, leaving 8 bases between the germline ends. The CDR3 sequence is CASSIKGVNQPQHF. The CDR3 nucleotides are TGTGCCAGTAGTATAAAGGGGGTCAATCAGCCCCAGCATTTT.

The sample holds many counts of this clonotype. This chain links TRBV15 with TRBJ2-7; possibly TRBD2 for D (6 bases). Germline CDR1 LNHNV, CDR2 YYDKDF (reference sequence). V lost 4 bases and J 0 bases, leaving 13 bases between the germline ends. This CDR3 region has 15 residues. In nucleotides, the CDR3 is TGTGCCACCAGCACGGGGACTGCACCCTCCTACGAGCAGTACTTC. This gives the protein CATSTGTAPSYEQYF.

The rearrangement joins TRBV10-3 to TRBJ1-5; D gene unclear. The CDR3 has 12 residues. Germline V lookup: CDR1 ENHRY, CDR2 SYGVKD. The V gene lost 0 bases and the J gene lost 11 bases, with 8 bases spanning the gap. In DNA, the CDR3 is TGTGCCATCAGTGAGTCAAGAGAGACCCAGCATTTT. Its protein product is CAISESRETQHF.

V gene TRBV29-1 combines with J gene TRBJ1-5, with 8 bases matching TRBD1. This CDR3 spans 14 amino acids. Per the germline V gene, CDR1 is SQVTM and CDR2 is ANQGSEA. The V and J ends lost 4 bases and 4 bases, in that order; junction bases with no gene match: 6. Here the CDR3 DNA reads TGCAGCGTTGCTGACAGGGGAGGAAATCAGCCCCAGCATTTT. This codes for CSVADRGGNQPQHF.

This clonotype was picked up many times. The CDR3 nucleotides are TGTGCCAGCAGCCTACCCCGTCGTGAAGCTTTCTTT. Translated: CASSLPRREAFF. This chain uses TRBV7-9 with TRBJ1-1; D call uncertain. This CDR3 is 12 amino acids long. Germline CDR1 reads SEHNR; CDR2 reads FQNEAQ (reference sequence). Trimming cost V 5 bases and J 7 bases, with 11 bases left between them.

The chain has TRBV15 and TRBJ1-2; perhaps TRBD1 as D (6 bases). Trimming took off 3 bases at V and 4 bases at J, with 24 bases between the two ends. The CDR3 covers 18 residues. The germline V gene has CDR1 LNHNV and CDR2 YYDKDF (reference sequence). The CDR3 sequence: CATSSQGRTLQGSYGYTF. The CDR3 DNA reads TGTGCCACCAGCAGCCAAGGACGCACATTGCAGGGGAGCTATGGCTACACCTTC.

In its sample, this clonotype was seen many times. V and J are TRBV6-1 and TRBJ1-5, with D perhaps TRBD1 (5 bases). Germline CDR1 and CDR2: MNHNS and SASEGT. Trimming cost V 7 bases and J 5 bases, with 15 bases left between them. The CDR3 contains 14 residues. The CDR3 DNA reads TGTGCCAGCACTGGTGGGGCCGAAGATCAGCCCCAGCATTTT. Translating gives CASTGGAEDQPQHF.

The genes are TRBV10-2 and TRBJ1-5; 12 positions agree with TRBD1. Trimming took 1 base from V and 6 from J; bases not matched to a gene: 13. Germline CDR1 is WSHSY and CDR2 is SAAADI. The CDR3 contains 19 residues. CDR3 coding DNA: TGCGCCAGCAGTGAGTACTTAACCGGGACAGGGGGCGCGGGTCAGCCCCAGCATTTT. Residues: CASSEYLTGTGGAGQPQHF.

Comments on this clonotype: A much more abundant neighbour one base away suggests this may be a read error. The V call is TRBV6-1, the J call TRBJ1-3, with 8 bases aligning to TRBD1. The J call may be mistaken, given a closer DNA end match to TRBJ1-5. CDR1 MNHNS and CDR2 SASEGT come from the germline V gene. This CDR3 is 15 amino acids long. The CDR3 sequence is CASRGSGQGNQPQHF. The CDR3 region has the DNA TGTGCCAGCAGGGGATCTGGACAGGGAAATCAGCCCCAGCATTTT.

This clonotype was seen only once. The chain is built from TRBV28 and TRBJ1-1, with 9 bases fitting TRBD1. J lost 9 bases, V lost 8 bases, and 10 bases had no gene match. CDR1 is MDHEN, CDR2 SYDVKM, per germline. This CDR3 comprises 13 residues. The CDR3 DNA reads TGTGCCAGCGGACTCGACGGGACAGGGCAAGCTTTCTTT. It specifies CASGLDGTGQAFF.

The J gene is TRBJ1-1, the V gene TRBV12-3 or TRBV12-4; D may be TRBD1 (5 bases). V gave up 7 bases and J gave up 1 base, with 16 bases separating them. The CDR3 extends over 15 amino acids. CDR3 residues: CASTISEGRNTEAFF. CDR3 bases: TGTGCCAGCACTATAAGCGAGGGGCGGAACACTGAAGCTTTCTTT.

This clonotype was seen at least ten times. One end of the junction does not line up with germline, which may come from a read error. The chain links TRBV7-2 to TRBJ2-7; D assignment may be TRBD1 or TRBD2 (5 bases each). The CDR3 length is 13 residues. Germline V lookup: CDR1 SGHTA, CDR2 FQGNSA. CDR3 sequence reads: CASGPDEGLPVCF. CDR3 coding DNA: TGTGCCAGCGGACCCGACGAGGGGCTCCCCGTCTGCTTC.

This clonotype was observed at least ten times. This chain joins TRBV19 and TRBJ1-1; TRBD1 agrees at 7 bases. The CDR3 length is 15 residues. The germline gives CDR1 LNHDA, CDR2 SQIVND (reference sequence). J lost 3 bases, V lost 5 bases, and 9 bases had no gene match. CDR3 sequence reads: CASSPKGAGYTEAFF. Written as DNA, the CDR3 is TGTGCCAGTAGTCCCAAGGGGGCCGGCTACACTGAAGCTTTCTTT.

This clonotype was seen a single time. V usage is TRBV15 and J usage is TRBJ1-2, with no clear D. The CDR3 sequence is 12 residues long. V lost 5 bases and J 12 bases, leaving 16 bases between the germline ends. CDR1 and CDR2 from the germline V gene are LNHNV and YYDKDF (reference sequence). The CDR3 nucleotides read TGTGCCACCAGCGGAATCAACGGCGGCCACACCTTC. Its translation is CATSGINGGHTF.

The chain links TRBV25-1 to TRBJ1-5, with D possibly matching TRBD1 (5 bases). Between the trimmed V and J ends, which lost 6 bases and 11 bases, there was a span of 17 bases. This CDR3 contains 13 residues. The germline CDR1 and CDR2 sequences are MGHDK and SYGVNS. CDR3 region: CASRTYRSVAQHF. CDR3 bases: TGTGCCAGCAGGACCTACAGGTCCGTGGCCCAGCATTTT.